Listed here are 30 T cell receptor beta chains from one sample, sequenced in a study of T cell changes during pregnancy in multiple sclerosis. The method was immunoSEQ multiplex PCR; TCRdb's version includes in-frame clones alone and lacks a portion of them. The sample consists of some 30,000 clones, approximately 88% of them appearing once. The sample here was CD8+ T cells from peripheral blood mononuclear cells, taken before pregnancy. These receptors were obtained from a female donor with multiple sclerosis, enrolled in a pregnancy study.

In its sample, this clone was seen once. The CDR3 loop is CASSQGVLSSYEQYF. The CDR3 DNA follows: TGCGCCAGCAGCCAAGGTGTGCTGAGCTCCTACGAGCAGTACTTC. The chain has TRBV4-3 and TRBJ2-7, with D unresolved. V dropped 1 base and J dropped 0 bases, with 10 bases sitting between them. Germline V CDR1 and CDR2: LGHNA, YSLEER. The CDR3 consists of 15 residues.

This sequence joins TRBV4-1 and TRBJ2-7; no clear D gene. There are 12 residues in the CDR3. Germline V gives CDR1 MGHRA, CDR2 YSYEKL. The V and J ends lost 1 base and 5 bases respectively, with 6 bases between them. The CDR3 DNA follows: TGCGCCAGCAGCCAAGGGCACGACGAGCAGTACTTC. The encoded protein is CASSQGHDEQYF.

The chain couples TRBV13 to TRBJ1-2, with TRBD1 matching 8 bases. This CDR3 spans 16 amino acids. CDR1 is PRHDT and CDR2 is FYEKMQ in the germline V gene (reference sequence). Unmatched junction bases numbered 9, after V lost 2 bases and J lost 4 bases. The CDR3 loop is CASSLMGRQGAYGYTF. CDR3 DNA sequence: TGTGCCAGCAGCTTAATGGGTCGGCAGGGGGCCTATGGCTACACCTTC.

The chain carries TRBV7-9 and TRBJ1-2, with a weak D call TRBD1 (6 bases). The germline gives CDR1 SEHNR, CDR2 FQNEAQ (reference sequence). V lost 2 bases and J 6 bases, leaving 16 bases between the germline ends. The CDR3 is 15 amino acids. In DNA form, the CDR3 reads TGTGCCAGCAGCTTACTTCTTCAGGGGAAGGATGGCTACACCTTC. Protein product: CASSLLLQGKDGYTF.

The chain joins TRBV6-1 to TRBJ2-3; 7 bases are a match to TRBD2. Germline V gene lookup returns CDR1 MNHNS and CDR2 SASEGT. Unmatched junction bases numbered 8, after V lost 8 bases and J lost 0 bases. The CDR3 sequence is 15 residues long. Here the CDR3 reads CASPSSGSSTDTQYF. The CDR3 DNA follows: TGTGCCAGCCCCTCTAGCGGTTCTAGCACAGATACGCAGTATTTT.

The chain carries TRBV27 and TRBJ1-2; D is unresolved. The CDR3 totals 14 residues. Looked up from germline, CDR1 is MNHEY and CDR2 is SMNVEV (reference sequence). V lost 2 bases and J lost 11, with 18 bases in between. The CDR3, as DNA: TGTGCCAGCAGTTTAGATCAAAATAGGGAGAATTACACCTTC. It translates to CASSLDQNRENYTF.

The chain recombines TRBV2 with TRBJ1-1, with a tentative D call TRBD1 (5 bases). The CDR3 is made up of 15 amino acids. Germline values: CDR1 SNHLY, CDR2 FYNNEI. Trimming left V 9 bases short and J 0 bases short, with 17 bases between. DNA of the CDR3: TGTGCCAGTTCCACTCCTCGGGGGGTGAACACTGAAGCTTTCTTT. It specifies CASSTPRGVNTEAFF.

The chain links TRBV6-5 to TRBJ1-1; D gene ambiguous. The CDR3 totals 11 residues. Trimming removed 4 bases from V and 4 bases from J, with 4 bases in between. Germline CDR1 is MNHEY and CDR2 is SVGAGI. The DNA for the CDR3 is TGTGCCAGCAGTTCGGGCACTGAAGCTTTCTTT. As protein: CASSSGTEAFF.

V and J are TRBV19 and TRBJ1-1; D might be TRBD1 (6 bases). This CDR3 region has 15 residues. Trimming removed 4 bases at V and 5 bases at J, with 17 bases between. Germline lookup yields CDR1 LNHDA and CDR2 SQIVND (reference sequence). The CDR3 DNA reads TGTGCCAGTAGTACGGGTTCCACAGGGCTTACTGAAGCTTTCTTT. Amino acid sequence: CASSTGSTGLTEAFF.

The chain uses TRBV19 and TRBJ1-1; the D gene is possibly TRBD1 (5 bases). In germline, CDR1 is LNHDA, CDR2 SQIVND (reference sequence). V shed 5 bases and J shed 3 bases, with 16 bases lying between them. The CDR3 consists of 15 residues. CDR3 bases: TGTGCCAGTAGTCTCACAGAGGACACTTACACTGAAGCTTTCTTT. It specifies CASSLTEDTYTEAFF.

The rearrangement uses TRBV6-5 and TRBJ2-6; weak D call: TRBD1 (6 bases). The CDR3 contains 15 residues. Trimming took off 5 bases at V and 0 bases at J, with 8 bases between the two ends. The germline V gene has CDR1 MNHEY and CDR2 SVGAGI. The CDR3 nucleotides are TGTGCCAGCAGTCAGGGGTACTCTGGGGCCAACGTCCTGACTTTC. This sequence encodes CASSQGYSGANVLTF.

V is TRBV6-6 and J is TRBJ1-1, with TRBD1 identical over 8 bases. Germline V gives CDR1 MNHNY, CDR2 SVGAGI (reference sequence). J lost 1 base, V lost 2 bases, and 3 bases had no gene match. The CDR3 has 15 amino acids. This chain's CDR3 is CASSYPTGANTEAFF. The CDR3 DNA sequence: TGTGCCAGCAGTTACCCGACAGGGGCGAACACTGAAGCTTTCTTT.

The chain combines TRBV19 with TRBJ1-1, with D possibly being TRBD1 (5 bases). The CDR3 runs 16 residues. Trimming shortened V by 5 bases and J by 3 bases, and 19 bases separated the two germline ends. Per the germline V gene, CDR1 is LNHDA and CDR2 is SQIVND (reference sequence). As DNA, the CDR3 is TGTGCCAGTAGTCCATCCCTGGGGCAAGGGGACACTGAAGCTTTCTTT. Translation gives CASSPSLGQGDTEAFF.

The chain recombines TRBV27 with TRBJ2-5; 9 nucleotides line up with TRBD1. The CDR3 sequence is 14 residues long. In germline, CDR1 is MNHEY, CDR2 SMNVEV (reference sequence). The ends lost 3 bases at V and 5 bases at J; junction bases unmatched: 4. CDR3: CASSFTGGGETQYF. CDR3 coding DNA: TGTGCCAGCAGTTTCACAGGGGGCGGGGAGACCCAGTACTTC.

This clone was observed many times. The V gene is TRBV15, the J gene TRBJ2-2; D possibly corresponds to TRBD1 (5 bases). The CDR3 is 15 residues long. From germline, CDR1 is LNHNV and CDR2 YYDKDF (reference sequence). The V end lost 0 bases, the J end lost 7 bases, and 12 bases lay between the germline ends. CDR3 region: CATSRDREVGGELFF. CDR3 bases: TGTGCCACCAGCAGAGACAGGGAAGTCGGCGGGGAGCTGTTTTTT. The variable domain in full, completed from reference TRBV15 and TRBJ2-2, reads DAMVIQNPRYQVTQFGKPVTLSCSQTLNHNVMYWYQQKSSQAPKLLFHYYDKDFNNEADTPDNFQSRRPNTSFCFLDIRSPGLGDTAMYLCATSRDREVGGELFFGEGSRLTVL.

The genes are TRBV23-1 and TRBJ2-7, with a possible D match to TRBD1 (6 bases). TRBV23-1 has ORF status, its function being uncertain. The CDR3 consists of 14 residues. V gave up 0 bases and J gave up 1 base, with 7 bases separating them. The CDR3 DNA reads as TGCGCCAGCAGTCAATCGGACAGTTCCTACGAGCAGTACTTC. Encoded protein: CASSQSDSSYEQYF.

This rearrangement joins TRBV6-4 to TRBJ2-2; D uncertain. The germline CDR1 and CDR2 sequences are MRHNA and SNTAGT. CDR3 length: 15 residues. V was shortened by 3 bases and J by 0 bases, with 8 bases between the two germline ends. Here the CDR3 DNA reads TGTGCCAGCAGTGAGAGTGGTTCGAACACCGGGGAGCTGTTTTTT. Its protein product is CASSESGSNTGELFF.

The table lists this clone with a few counts. The V gene is TRBV19, the J gene TRBJ2-1, with D perhaps TRBD2 (6 bases). Deletions cut 5 bases from V and 5 bases from J, with 10 bases between. The CDR3 loop spans 13 amino acids. Per the germline V gene, CDR1 is LNHDA and CDR2 is SQIVND (reference sequence). Written as DNA, the CDR3 is TGTGCCAGTAGTCTGGGGGGTGACAATGAGCAGTTCTTC. This encodes CASSLGGDNEQFF.

V is TRBV4-2 and J is TRBJ2-1; the D gene is possibly TRBD2 (5 bases). There are 14 residues in the CDR3. Trimming left V 3 bases short and J 3 bases short, with 9 bases between. Per the germline V gene, CDR1 is LGHNA and CDR2 is YNFKEQ. In nucleotides, the CDR3 is TGTGCCAGCAGCCACAACCGGGACTACAATGAGCAGTTCTTC. Translating gives CASSHNRDYNEQFF.

V gene TRBV5-1 combines with J gene TRBJ2-3; D is unclear. CDR1 is SGHRS, CDR2 YFSETQ, per germline. CDR3 size: 12 residues. With 5 bases removed from V and 4 bases from J, the gap between germline ends came to 8 bases. CDR3 sequence reads: CASSNSPDTQYF. For the CDR3, the DNA is TGCGCCAGCAGTAATTCCCCAGATACGCAGTATTTT.

In its sample, this clone was seen once. This chain joins TRBV7-2 and TRBJ2-7; possible D gene TRBD2, 5 bases. Germline V gene sequence: CDR1 SGHTA, CDR2 FQGNSA. The CDR3 is 14 residues long. V lost 3 bases and J lost 4, with 13 bases in between. As DNA, the CDR3 is TGTGCCAGCAGCTTTGAGGGTACGGTATACGAGCAGTACTTC. Protein: CASSFEGTVYEQYF.

This chain joins TRBV29-1 and TRBJ2-5; TRBD2 aligns across 9 bases. This CDR3 spans 17 amino acids. V trimming: 0 bases; J trimming: 9 bases; junction bases outside the gene matches: 17. The germline V gene has CDR1 SQVTM and CDR2 ANQGSEA. The CDR3 coding sequence is TGCAGCGTTGAAGATGATCTAGCGGGGCCCTACGAGGGGGCCCAGTACTTC. This codes for CSVEDDLAGPYEGAQYF.

V usage is TRBV6-5 and J usage is TRBJ2-5, with 10 bases identical to TRBD2. The V and J ends lost 6 bases and 4 bases, in that order; junction bases with no gene match: 8. Germline V gene data show CDR1 as MNHEY and CDR2 as SVGAGI. CDR3 size: 15 residues. The CDR3 DNA is TGTGCCAGCAGCGAGCGGGAGGGCCGTAGAGAGACCCAGTACTTC. This sequence encodes CASSEREGRRETQYF.

V gene TRBV6-1 combines with J gene TRBJ2-7, with TRBD1 matching 9 bases. CDR3 length: 17 amino acids. The germline V gene encodes CDR1 MNHNS and CDR2 SASEGT. The V gene end was trimmed by 3 bases and the J gene end by 4 bases; junction bases not matched to a gene: 13. Here the CDR3 DNA reads TGTGCCAGCAGTGAGTTCGGGACAGGGAAATTTATTTACGAGCAGTACTTC. As protein: CASSEFGTGKFIYEQYF.

The chain is built from TRBV5-4 and TRBJ2-7; TRBD2 is a possible D gene (5 bases). Looked up from germline, CDR1 is SGHNT and CDR2 is YYREEE (reference sequence). The V gene lost 4 bases and the J gene lost 5 bases, with 13 bases spanning the gap. The CDR3 is 13 amino acids. The CDR3 loop is CASSGVRVDEQYF. CDR3 in DNA: TGTGCCAGCAGCGGGGTGAGGGTCGACGAGCAGTACTTC.

The rearrangement uses TRBV2 and TRBJ2-3; 10 nucleotides align to TRBD2. Germline loops: CDR1 SNHLY, CDR2 FYNNEI. The CDR3 sequence is 14 residues long. V trimming: 10 bases; J trimming: 4 bases; junction bases outside the gene matches: 8. CDR3 DNA: TGTGCCACCGCCAGCGGGAGGGGGGCAGATACGCAGTATTTT. It specifies CATASGRGADTQYF. The entire variable domain, with the rest obtained from reference TRBV2 and TRBJ2-3, is as follows: EPEVTQTPSHQVTQMGQEVILRCVPISNHLYFYWYRQILGQKVEFLVSFYNNEISEKSEIFDDQFSVERPDGSNFTLKIRSTKLEDSAMYFCATASGRGADTQYFGPGTRLTVL.

This rearrangement joins TRBV6-6 to TRBJ2-6; TRBD1 aligns across 8 bases. This CDR3 is 16 amino acids long. Trimming at V came to 5 bases and at J to 0 bases, leaving 3 bases not matched to a gene. CDR1 is MNHNY, CDR2 SVGAGI, per germline (reference sequence). The CDR3 is CASSTTGGSGANVLTF. The CDR3 DNA reads TGTGCCAGCAGTACCACAGGGGGCTCTGGGGCCAACGTCCTGACTTTC.

This chain joins TRBV7-8 and TRBJ2-2; D is perhaps TRBD1 (7 bases). Germline V gene data show CDR1 as SGHVS and CDR2 as FQNEAQ. Trimming pared 1 base from V and 6 bases from J, leaving 12 bases between. The CDR3 loop spans 15 amino acids. The DNA of the CDR3 is TGTGCCAGCAGCTTAGGAGACAGGGAGGCCGGGGAGCTGTTTTTT. Its translation is CASSLGDREAGELFF.

This clone has only one observation. The rearrangement links TRBV6-6 to TRBJ1-2; perhaps TRBD1 as D (5 bases). This CDR3 spans 14 amino acids. The V gene's germline CDR1 is MNHNY and CDR2 SVGAGI (reference sequence). With 0 bases removed from V and 8 bases from J, the gap between germline ends came to 13 bases. CDR3 nucleotides: TGTGCCAGCAGTTACTCGACAGAATCTCGCGGCTACACCTTC. Protein sequence: CASSYSTESRGYTF.

The CDR3 loop is CASSLVPGGTEAFF. CDR3 nucleotides: TGTGCCAGCAGCTTAGTACCAGGGGGCACTGAAGCTTTCTTT. V is TRBV11-3 and J is TRBJ1-1, with 7 bases lining up with TRBD1. The trim removed 1 base at V and 4 bases at J, leaving 3 bases unmatched. Germline V gene lookup returns CDR1 SGHNT and CDR2 YENEEA. The CDR3 has 14 amino acids.